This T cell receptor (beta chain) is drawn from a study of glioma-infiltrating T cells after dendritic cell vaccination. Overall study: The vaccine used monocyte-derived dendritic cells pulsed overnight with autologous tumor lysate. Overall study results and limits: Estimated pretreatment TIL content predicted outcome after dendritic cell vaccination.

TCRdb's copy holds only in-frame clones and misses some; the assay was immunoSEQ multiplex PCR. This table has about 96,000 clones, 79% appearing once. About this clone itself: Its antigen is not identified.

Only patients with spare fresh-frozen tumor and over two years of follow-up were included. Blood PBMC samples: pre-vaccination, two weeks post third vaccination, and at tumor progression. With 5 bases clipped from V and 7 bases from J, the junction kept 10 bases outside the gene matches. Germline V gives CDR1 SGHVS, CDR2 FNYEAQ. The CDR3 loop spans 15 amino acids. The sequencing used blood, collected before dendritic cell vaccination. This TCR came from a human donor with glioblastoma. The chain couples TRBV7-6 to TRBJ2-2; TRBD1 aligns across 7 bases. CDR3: CASSPMGQSGGELFF. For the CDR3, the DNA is TGTGCCAGCAGCCCCATGGGACAGAGTGGCGGGGAGCTGTTTTTT.